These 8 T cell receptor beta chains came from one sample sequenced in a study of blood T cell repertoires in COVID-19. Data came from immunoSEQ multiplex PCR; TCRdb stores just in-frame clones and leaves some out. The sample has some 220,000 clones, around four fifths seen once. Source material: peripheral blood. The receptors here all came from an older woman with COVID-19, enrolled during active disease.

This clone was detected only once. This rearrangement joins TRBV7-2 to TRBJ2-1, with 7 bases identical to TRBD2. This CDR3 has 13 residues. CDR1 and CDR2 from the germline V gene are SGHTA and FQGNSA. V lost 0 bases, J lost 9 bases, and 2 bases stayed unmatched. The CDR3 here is CASSLARGSEQFF. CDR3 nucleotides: TGTGCCAGCAGCTTAGCGCGGGGGAGTGAGCAGTTCTTC.

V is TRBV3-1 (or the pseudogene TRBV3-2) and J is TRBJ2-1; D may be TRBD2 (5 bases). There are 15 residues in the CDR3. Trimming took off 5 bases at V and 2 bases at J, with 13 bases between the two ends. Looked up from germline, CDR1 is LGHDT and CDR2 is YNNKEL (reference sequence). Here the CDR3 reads CASSWSGVAYNEQFF. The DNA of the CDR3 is TGTGCCAGCAGCTGGAGCGGAGTCGCCTACAATGAGCAGTTCTTC.

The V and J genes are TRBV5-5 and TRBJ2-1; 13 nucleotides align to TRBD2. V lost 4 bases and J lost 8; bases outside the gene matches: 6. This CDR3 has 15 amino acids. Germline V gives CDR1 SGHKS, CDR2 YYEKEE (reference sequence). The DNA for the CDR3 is TGTGCCAGCAGCCAAGGACTAGCGGGAGAATATGAGCAGTTCTTC. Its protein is CASSQGLAGEYEQFF. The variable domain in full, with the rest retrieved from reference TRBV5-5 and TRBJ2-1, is DAGVTQSPTHLIKTRGQQVTLRCSPISGHKSVSWYQQVLGQGPQFIFQYYEKEERGRGNFPDRFSARQFPNYSSELNVNALLLGDSALYLCASSQGLAGEYEQFFGPGTRLTVL.

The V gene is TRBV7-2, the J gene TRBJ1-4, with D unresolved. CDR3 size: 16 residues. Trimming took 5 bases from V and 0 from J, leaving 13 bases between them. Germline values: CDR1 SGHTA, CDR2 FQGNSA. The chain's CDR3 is CASSPRPGTTNEKLFF. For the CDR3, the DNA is TGTGCCAGCAGCCCAAGACCGGGGACAACTAATGAAAAACTGTTTTTT.

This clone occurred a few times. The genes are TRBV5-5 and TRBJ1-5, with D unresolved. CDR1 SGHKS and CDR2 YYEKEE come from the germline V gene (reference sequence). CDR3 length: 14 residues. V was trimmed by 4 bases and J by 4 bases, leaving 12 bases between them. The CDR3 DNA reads TGTGCCAGCAGCCACTGTTTATATAATCAGCCCCAGCATTTT. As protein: CASSHCLYNQPQHF.

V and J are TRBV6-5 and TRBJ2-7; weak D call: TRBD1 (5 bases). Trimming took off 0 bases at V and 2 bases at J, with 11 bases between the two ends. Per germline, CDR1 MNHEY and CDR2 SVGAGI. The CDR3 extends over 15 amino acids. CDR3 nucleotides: TGTGCCAGCAGTTACTCGTCTCGCAGGGCCTACGAGCAGTACTTC. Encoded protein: CASSYSSRRAYEQYF.

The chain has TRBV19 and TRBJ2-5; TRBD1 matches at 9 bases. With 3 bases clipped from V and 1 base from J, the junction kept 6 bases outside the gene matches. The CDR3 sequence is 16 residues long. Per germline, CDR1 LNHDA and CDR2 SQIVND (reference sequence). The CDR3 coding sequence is TGTGCCAGTAGTATCCCGGGACAGGGAGCCCAAGAGACCCAGTACTTC. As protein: CASSIPGQGAQETQYF.

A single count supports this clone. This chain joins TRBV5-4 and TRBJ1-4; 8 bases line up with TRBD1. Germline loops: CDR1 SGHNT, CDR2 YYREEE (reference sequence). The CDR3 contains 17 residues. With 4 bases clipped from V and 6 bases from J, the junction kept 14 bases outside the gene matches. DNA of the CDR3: TGTGCCAGCAGCCCGGCCACATGGACAGGGAGTGATGAAAAACTGTTTTTT. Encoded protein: CASSPATWTGSDEKLFF.